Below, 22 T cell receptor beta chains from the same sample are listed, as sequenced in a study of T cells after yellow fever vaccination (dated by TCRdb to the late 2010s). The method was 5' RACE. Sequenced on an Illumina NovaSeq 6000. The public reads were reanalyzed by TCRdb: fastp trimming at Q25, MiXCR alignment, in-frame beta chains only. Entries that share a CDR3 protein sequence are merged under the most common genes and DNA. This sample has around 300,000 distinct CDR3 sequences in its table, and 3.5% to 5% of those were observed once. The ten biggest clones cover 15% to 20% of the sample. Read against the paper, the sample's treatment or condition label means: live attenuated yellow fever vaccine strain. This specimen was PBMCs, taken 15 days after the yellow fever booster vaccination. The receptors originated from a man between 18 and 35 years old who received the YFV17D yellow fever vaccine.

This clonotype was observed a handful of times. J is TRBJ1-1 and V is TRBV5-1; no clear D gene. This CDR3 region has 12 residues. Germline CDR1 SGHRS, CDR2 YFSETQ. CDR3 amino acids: CVDVHGDTEAFF. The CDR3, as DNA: TGCGTGGATGTCCATGGGGACACTGAAGCTTTCTTT.

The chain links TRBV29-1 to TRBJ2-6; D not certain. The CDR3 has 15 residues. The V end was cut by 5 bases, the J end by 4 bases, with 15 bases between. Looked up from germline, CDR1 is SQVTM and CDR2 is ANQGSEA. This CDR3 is CSVFRDRSGANVLTF. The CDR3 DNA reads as TGCAGCGTTTTTCGCGACCGCTCGGGGGCCAACGTCCTGACTTTC.

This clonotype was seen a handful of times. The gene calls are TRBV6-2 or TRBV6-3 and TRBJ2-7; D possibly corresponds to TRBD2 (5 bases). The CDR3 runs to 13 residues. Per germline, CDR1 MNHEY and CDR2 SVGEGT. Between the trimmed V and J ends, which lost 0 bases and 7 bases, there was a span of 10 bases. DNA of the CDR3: TGTGCCAGCAGTTACTCCGGGAATAGGGAGCAGTACGTC. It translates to CASSYSGNREQYV.

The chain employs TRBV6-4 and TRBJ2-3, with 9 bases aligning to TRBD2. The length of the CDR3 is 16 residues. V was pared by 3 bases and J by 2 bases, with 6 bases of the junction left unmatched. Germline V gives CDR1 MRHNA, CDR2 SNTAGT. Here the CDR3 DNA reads TGTGCCAGCAGTGAGGAAGCGGGGGGTTCCACAGATACGCAGTATTTT. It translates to CASSEEAGGSTDTQYF.

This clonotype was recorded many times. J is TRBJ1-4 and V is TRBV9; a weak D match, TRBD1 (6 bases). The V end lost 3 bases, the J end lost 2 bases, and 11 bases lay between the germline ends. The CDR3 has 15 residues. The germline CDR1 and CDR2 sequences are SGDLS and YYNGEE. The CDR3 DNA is TGTGCCAGCAGCGGCCGGGGGCTGACTAATGAAAAACTGTTTTTT. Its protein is CASSGRGLTNEKLFF.

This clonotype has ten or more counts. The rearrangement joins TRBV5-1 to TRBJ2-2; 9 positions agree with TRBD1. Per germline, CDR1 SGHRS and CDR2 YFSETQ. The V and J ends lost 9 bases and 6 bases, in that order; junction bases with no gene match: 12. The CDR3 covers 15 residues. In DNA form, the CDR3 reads TGCGCCACAACCCCGGGACAGGGCAGTCCCGGGGAGCTGTTTTTT. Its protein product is CATTPGQGSPGELFF.

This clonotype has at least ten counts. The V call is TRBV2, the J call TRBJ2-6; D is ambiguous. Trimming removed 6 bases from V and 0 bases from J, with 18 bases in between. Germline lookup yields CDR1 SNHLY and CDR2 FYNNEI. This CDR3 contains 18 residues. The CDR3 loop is CASSPGPPRASGANVLTF. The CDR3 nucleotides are TGTGCCAGCAGCCCCGGGCCACCAAGGGCCTCTGGGGCCAACGTCCTGACTTTC. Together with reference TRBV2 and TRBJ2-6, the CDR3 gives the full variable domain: EPEVTQTPSHQVTQMGQEVILRCVPISNHLYFYWYRQILGQKVEFLVSFYNNEISEKSEIFDDQFSVERPDGSNFTLKIRSTKLEDSAMYFCASSPGPPRASGANVLTFGAGSRLTVL.

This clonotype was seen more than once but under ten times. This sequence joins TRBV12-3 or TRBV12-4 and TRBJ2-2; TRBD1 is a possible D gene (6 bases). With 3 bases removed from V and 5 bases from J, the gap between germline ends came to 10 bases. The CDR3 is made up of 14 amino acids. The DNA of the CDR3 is TGTGCCAGCAGTTTGGGGACAACAACCGGGGAGCTGTTTTTT. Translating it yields CASSLGTTTGELFF.

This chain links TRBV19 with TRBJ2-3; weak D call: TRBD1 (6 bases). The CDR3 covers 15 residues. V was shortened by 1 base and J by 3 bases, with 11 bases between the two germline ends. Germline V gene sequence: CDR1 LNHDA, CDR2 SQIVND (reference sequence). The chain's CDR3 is CASSIAAGATDTQYF. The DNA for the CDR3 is TGTGCCAGTAGTATAGCGGCAGGGGCGACAGATACGCAGTATTTT.

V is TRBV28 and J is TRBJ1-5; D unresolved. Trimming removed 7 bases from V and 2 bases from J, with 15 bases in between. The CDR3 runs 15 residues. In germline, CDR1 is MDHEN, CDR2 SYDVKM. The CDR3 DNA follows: TGTGCCAGCACCAGCGAGGGAACCGGCAATCAGCCCCAGCATTTT. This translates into CASTSEGTGNQPQHF.

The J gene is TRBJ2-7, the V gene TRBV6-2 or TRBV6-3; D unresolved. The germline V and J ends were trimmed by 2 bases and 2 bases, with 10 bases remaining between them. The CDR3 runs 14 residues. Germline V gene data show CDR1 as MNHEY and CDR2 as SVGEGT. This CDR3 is CASSYRADAYEQYF. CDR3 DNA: TGTGCCAGCAGTTACAGGGCAGACGCCTACGAGCAGTACTTC.

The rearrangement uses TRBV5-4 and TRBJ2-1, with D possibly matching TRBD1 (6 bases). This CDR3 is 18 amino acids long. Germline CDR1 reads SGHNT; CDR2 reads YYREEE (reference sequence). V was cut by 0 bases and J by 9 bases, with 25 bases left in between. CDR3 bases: TGTGCCAGCAGCTTGGGGGTGACAGGTTTCCGGACAAGTGTTGAGCAGTTCTTC. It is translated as CASSLGVTGFRTSVEQFF.

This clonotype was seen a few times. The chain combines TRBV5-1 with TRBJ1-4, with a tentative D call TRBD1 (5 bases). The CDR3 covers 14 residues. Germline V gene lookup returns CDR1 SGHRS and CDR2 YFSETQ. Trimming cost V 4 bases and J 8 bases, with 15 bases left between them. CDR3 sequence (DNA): TGCGCCAGCAGCCCAGGGACCGGTACCGAAAAACTGTTTTTT. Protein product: CASSPGTGTEKLFF.

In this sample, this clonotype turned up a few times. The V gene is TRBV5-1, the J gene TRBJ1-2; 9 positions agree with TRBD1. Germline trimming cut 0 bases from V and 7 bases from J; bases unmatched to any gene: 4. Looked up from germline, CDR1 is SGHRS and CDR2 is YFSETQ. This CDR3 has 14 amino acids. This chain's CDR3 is CASSLGTGVAGYTF. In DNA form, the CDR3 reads TGCGCCAGCAGCTTGGGGACAGGGGTTGCTGGCTACACCTTC.

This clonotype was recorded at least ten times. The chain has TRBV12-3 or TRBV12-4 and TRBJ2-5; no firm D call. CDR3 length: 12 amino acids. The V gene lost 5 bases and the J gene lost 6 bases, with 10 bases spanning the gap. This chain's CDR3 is CASSVGEQTQYF. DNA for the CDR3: TGTGCCAGCAGTGTGGGTGAGCAGACCCAGTACTTC.

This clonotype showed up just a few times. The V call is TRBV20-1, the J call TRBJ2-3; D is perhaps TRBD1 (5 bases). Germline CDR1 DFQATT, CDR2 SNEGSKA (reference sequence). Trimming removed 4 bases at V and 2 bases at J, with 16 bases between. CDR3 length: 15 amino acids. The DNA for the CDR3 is TGCAGTGCTACTACCCCCACAGGTCCCACAGATACGCAGTATTTT. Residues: CSATTPTGPTDTQYF.

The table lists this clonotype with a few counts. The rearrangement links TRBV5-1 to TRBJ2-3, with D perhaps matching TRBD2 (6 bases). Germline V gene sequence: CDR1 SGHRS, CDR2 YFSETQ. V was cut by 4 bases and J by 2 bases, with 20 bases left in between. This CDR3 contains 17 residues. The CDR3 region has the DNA TGCGCCAGCAGCCCATTACATGCCGGGGGAGACACAGATACGCAGTATTTT. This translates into CASSPLHAGGDTDTQYF.

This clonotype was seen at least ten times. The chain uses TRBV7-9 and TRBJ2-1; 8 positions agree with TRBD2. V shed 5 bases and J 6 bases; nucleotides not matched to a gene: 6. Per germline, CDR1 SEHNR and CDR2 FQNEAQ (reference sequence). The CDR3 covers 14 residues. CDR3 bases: TGTGCCAGCAGCGCTTCCGGGACTAGCAATGAGCAGTTCTTC. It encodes CASSASGTSNEQFF.

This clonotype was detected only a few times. The CDR3 protein is CASSPQGASGNTIYF. The CDR3 bases are TGTGCCAGCAGCCCCCAGGGGGCCTCTGGAAACACCATATATTTT. The chain recombines TRBV7-6 with TRBJ1-3; 8 bases fit TRBD1. This CDR3 is 15 amino acids long. The germline V gene encodes CDR1 SGHVS and CDR2 FNYEAQ. Losses at the gene ends were 5 bases for V and 0 bases for J; bases not matched to a gene: 3.

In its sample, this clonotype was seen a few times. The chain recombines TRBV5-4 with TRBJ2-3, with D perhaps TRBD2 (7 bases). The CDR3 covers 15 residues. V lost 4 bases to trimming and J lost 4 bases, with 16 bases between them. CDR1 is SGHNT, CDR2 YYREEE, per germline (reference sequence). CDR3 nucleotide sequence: TGTGCCAGCAGCACCCCTCGGGGGGCGGCAGATACGCAGTATTTT. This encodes CASSTPRGAADTQYF.

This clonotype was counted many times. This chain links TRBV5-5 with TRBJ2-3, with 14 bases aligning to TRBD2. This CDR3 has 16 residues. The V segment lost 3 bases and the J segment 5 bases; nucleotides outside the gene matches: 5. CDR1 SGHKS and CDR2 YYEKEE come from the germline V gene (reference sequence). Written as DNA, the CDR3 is TGTGCCAGCAGCTCGACTAGCGGGGGGGTTGTAGATACGCAGTATTTT. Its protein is CASSSTSGGVVDTQYF.

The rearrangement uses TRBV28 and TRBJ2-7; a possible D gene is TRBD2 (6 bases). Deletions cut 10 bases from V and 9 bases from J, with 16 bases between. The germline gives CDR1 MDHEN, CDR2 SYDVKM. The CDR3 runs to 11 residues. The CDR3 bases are TGTGCCACCACCGCGGAGGGAGCGCAGTACGTC. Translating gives CATTAEGAQYV.